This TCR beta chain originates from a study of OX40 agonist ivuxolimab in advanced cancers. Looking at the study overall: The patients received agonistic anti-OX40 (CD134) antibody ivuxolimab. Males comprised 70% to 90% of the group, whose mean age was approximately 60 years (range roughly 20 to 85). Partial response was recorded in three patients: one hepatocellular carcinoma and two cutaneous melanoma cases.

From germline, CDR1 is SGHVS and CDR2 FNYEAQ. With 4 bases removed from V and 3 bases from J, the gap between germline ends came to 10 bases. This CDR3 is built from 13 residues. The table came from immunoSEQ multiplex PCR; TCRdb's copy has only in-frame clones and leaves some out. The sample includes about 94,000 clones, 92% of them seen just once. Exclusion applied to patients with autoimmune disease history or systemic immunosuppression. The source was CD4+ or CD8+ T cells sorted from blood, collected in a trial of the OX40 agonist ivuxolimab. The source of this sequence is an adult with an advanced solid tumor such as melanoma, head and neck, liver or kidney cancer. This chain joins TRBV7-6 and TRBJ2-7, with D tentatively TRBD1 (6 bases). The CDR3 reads CASSSGQLYEQYF. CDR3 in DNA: TGTGCCAGCAGCTCCGGACAGCTCTACGAGCAGTACTTC.